The source of this T cell receptor beta chain is a study of cytomegalovirus exposure and HLA in healthy donors. General study findings and limits: A later analysis showed HLA-associated TCR beta chains outstripping equally common others in clonal expansion.

The CDR3 spans 13 residues. Germline CDR1 is WSHSY and CDR2 is SAAADI. The ends lost 4 bases at V and 5 bases at J; junction bases unmatched: 4. A few counts support this clone. Its antigen remains unidentified. The PCR ran on 60 Vbeta and 13 Jbeta primers. TCRdb keeps only in-frame clones here, not all; method: immunoSEQ multiplex PCR. The table includes under 110,000 clones, about 76% detected once. The sequenced sample was PBMCs. The chain uses TRBV10-2 and TRBJ1-1; the match to TRBD1 covers 7 bases. This sequence was found in a woman between 50 and 59 years old in good health and CMV-seropositive. CDR3 nucleotides: TGCGCCAGCAGTGCGGACAGGAGGACTGAAGCTTTCTTT. Protein: CASSADRRTEAFF.